Sequencing of this T cell receptor (beta chain) was carried out in a study of response to subunit inactivated influenza vaccine. General study points: New T cells are recruited in small numbers by each seasonal influenza vaccination, according to the authors' suggestion.

The table lists this clonotype with a few counts. No antigen is known for it. Germline values: CDR1 SGHAT, CDR2 FQNNGV. The CDR3 sequence is 14 residues long. Trimming removed 1 base at V and 10 bases at J, with 13 bases between. MiXCR was run by TCRdb on the RT-PCR reads, yielding one entry per CDR3 protein. The sample contains about 520,000 distinct CDR3 sequences, 25% of which appear only once. This TCR derives from a man in his forties or fifties who received an inactivated influenza vaccine. The rearrangement joins TRBV11-2 to TRBJ2-2; tentative D call: TRBD1 (6 bases). The input for sequencing was CD4+ T cells sorted from PBMCs, taken 5 days after vaccination. The CDR3 nucleotides are TGTGCCAGCAGCTTAGTGGGGGCAGGTGCGGAGCTGTTTTTT. Protein sequence: CASSLVGAGAELFF. The complete variable domain, with remaining parts taken from reference TRBV11-2 and TRBJ2-2, reads EAGVAQSPRYKIIEKRQSVAFWCNPISGHATLYWYQQILGQGPKLLIQFQNNGVVDDSQLPKDRFSAERLKGVDSTLKIQPAKLEDSAVYLCASSLVGAGAELFFGEGSRLTVL.